These T cell receptor beta chains were read from a single sample in a study of PD-1 blockade in classical Hodgkin lymphoma. Clones were sequenced by immunoSEQ multiplex PCR, and TCRdb holds only the in-frame ones, with some missing. The sample shows around 21,000 clones, 84% of them seen only once. The sequences come from CD8+ T cells from blood, collected before the fourth cycle of nivolumab. The receptors were gathered from a human donor with classical Hodgkin lymphoma. Each CDR3 is given with its conserved first and last residue. A D gene is named only where the DNA matches it firmly. The size field is filled for only some rows; it gives once, few, many or a size class.

j_call d_call v_call clone_size cdr3_nt cdr3_aa
TRBJ2-5 NA TRBV6-1 NA TGTGCCAGCAGTGATCACCCGGCTCGAGAGACCCAGTACTTC CASSDHPARETQYF
TRBJ1-2 NA TRBV7-6 NA TGTGCCAGCAGCTTAGCTCGCGGTACGGTGTATGGCTACACCTTC CASSLARGTVYGYTF
TRBJ1-1 TRBD1 TRBV7-9 once TGTGCCAGCAGGGCTATTCCGGACAGGGTGAACACTGAAGCTTTCTTT CASRAIPDRVNTEAFF
TRBJ1-3 NA TRBV28 NA TGTGCCAGCAGTTTATGGCAAAGCTGGGGGATCGCCCGAAACACCATATATTTT CASSLWQSWGIARNTIYF
TRBJ1-2 NA TRBV30 NA TGTGCCTGGAGTTCGGCATTAGTAATATCGGGATATGGCTACACCTTC CAWSSALVISGYGYTF
TRBJ2-3 NA TRBV30 once TGTGCCTGGAGTGTTAGTACAGATACGCAGTATTTT CAWSVSTDTQYF
TRBJ2-7 NA TRBV5-1 NA TGCGCCAGCAGCCCCGGATTGACAATGTGGGACGAGCAGTACTTC CASSPGLTMWDEQYF
TRBJ1-6 NA TRBV21-1 few TGTGCCAGCAGCAAAGTTGTGGCAGGGCCCTATAATTCACCCCTCCACTTT CASSKVVAGPYNSPLHF
TRBJ2-7 TRBD2 TRBV9 NA TGTGCCAGCAGCGTAGCGGGGGGAGGCGACGAGCAGTACTTC CASSVAGGGDEQYF
TRBJ2-7 NA TRBV5-6 NA TGTGCCAGCAGCTTTCCGGGCGACACCTACGAGCAGTACTTC CASSFPGDTYEQYF
TRBJ2-7 TRBD1 TRBV19 NA TGTGCCAGTAGTATAGGGACAGGGTTGGCCTACGAGCAGTACTTC CASSIGTGLAYEQYF